This TCR beta chain was captured in a study of shared clonotypes between healthy human individuals. It was across several immunoSEQ plates that each subset's genomic DNA was evenly split. The repertoire was sequenced with immunoSEQ multiplex PCR; TCRdb's copy has only in-frame clones and lacks some. Of approximately 1.9 million clones in the sample, 80% to 95% were seen once. CD45RO-negative, CCR7-positively selected cells formed the naive CD8 fraction, excluding terminally differentiated effector memory CD45RA+ cells. Donors comprised only Caucasian adults living in Nashville, Tennessee. The V and J ends lost 6 bases and 0 bases, in that order; junction bases with no gene match: 3. CDR1 and CDR2 from the germline V gene are MNHEY and SMNVEV (reference sequence). The length of the CDR3 is 16 residues.

The sequence came from a man younger than 30 in good health. Some clones in this sample may be carry-over from other donors' samples. Sample: naive CD8+ T cells from PBMCs. The genes are TRBV27 and TRBJ2-2; 11 bases are shared with TRBD2. CDR3 in DNA: TGTGCCAGCAGGTCTAGCGGGAGGTCGAACACCGGGGAGCTGTTTTTT. Translation: CASRSSGRSNTGELFF.